This T cell receptor (beta chain) stems from a study of T cell responses to AZD1222 COVID-19 vaccine. Study outcomes and limitations: Regions 160-218 and 743-854 dominated among vaccine-associated CD4 TCRs spanning spike. Increases in Spike-specific TCR breadth and depth were seen after two AZD1222 doses.

On this clone itself: Its matching antigen is unknown.

Profiled with immunoSEQ multiplex PCR; TCRdb holds only in-frame clones, not every one. The sample shows under 150,000 clones, under 95% of them seen only once. V dropped 1 base and J dropped 1; count of bases not matched to a gene: 1. The length of the CDR3 is 15 residues. From germline, CDR1 is SGHAT and CDR2 FQNNGV. The sequencing here drew on peripheral blood, taken 28 days after the second AZD1222 dose. The receptor was isolated from an adult who received the AZD1222 COVID-19 vaccine. The rearrangement uses TRBV11-2 and TRBJ1-5; 7 positions agree with TRBD1. The CDR3 loop is CASSLGTGSNQPQHF. Here the CDR3 DNA reads TGTGCCAGCAGCTTAGGGACAGGAAGCAATCAGCCCCAGCATTTT.